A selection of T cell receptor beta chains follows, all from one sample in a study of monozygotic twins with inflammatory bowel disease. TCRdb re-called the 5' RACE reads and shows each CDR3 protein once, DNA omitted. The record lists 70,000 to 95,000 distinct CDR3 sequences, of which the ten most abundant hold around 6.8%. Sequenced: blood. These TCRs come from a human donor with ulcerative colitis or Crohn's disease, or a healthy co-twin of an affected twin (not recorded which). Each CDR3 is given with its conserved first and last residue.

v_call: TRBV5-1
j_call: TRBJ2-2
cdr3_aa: CASSPLATPNTGELFF

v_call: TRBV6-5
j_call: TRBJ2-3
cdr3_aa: CASRDFSADTQYF

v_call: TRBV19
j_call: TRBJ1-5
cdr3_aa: CASTPQGGLPSNQPQHF

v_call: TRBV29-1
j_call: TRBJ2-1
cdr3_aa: CSVGQGAGEQFF

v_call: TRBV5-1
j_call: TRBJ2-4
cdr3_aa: CASSFMGPGAKNIQYF

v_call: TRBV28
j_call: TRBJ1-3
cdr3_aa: CATSRGQGASGNTIYF

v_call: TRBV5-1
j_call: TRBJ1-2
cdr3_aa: CASSSSGVNYGYTF

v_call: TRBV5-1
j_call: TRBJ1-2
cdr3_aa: CASTTGLGANYGYTF

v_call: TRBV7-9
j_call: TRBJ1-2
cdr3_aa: CASSPSWQEVYGYTF

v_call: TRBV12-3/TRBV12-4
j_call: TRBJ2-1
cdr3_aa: CASLDPSRGGGNEQFF

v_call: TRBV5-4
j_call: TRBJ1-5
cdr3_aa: CASSSTPSNQPQHF

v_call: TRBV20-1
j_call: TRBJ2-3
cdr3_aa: CSAFKTLIDTDTQYF

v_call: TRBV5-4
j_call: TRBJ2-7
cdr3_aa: CASSPTGYEQYF

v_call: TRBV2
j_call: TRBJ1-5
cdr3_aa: CASKGQAAGQPQHF

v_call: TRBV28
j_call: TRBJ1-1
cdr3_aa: CASIMNTEAFF

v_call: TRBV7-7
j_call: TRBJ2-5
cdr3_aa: CASSLYQGGGQETQYF

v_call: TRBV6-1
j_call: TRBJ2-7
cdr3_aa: CTSSERGTGNYEQYF

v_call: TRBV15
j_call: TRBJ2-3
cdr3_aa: CATSSPGTSSTDTQYF

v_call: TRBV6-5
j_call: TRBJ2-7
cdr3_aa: CASSYNGGSYEQYF

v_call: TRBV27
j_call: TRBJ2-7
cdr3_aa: CASSLAGTGFYEQYF

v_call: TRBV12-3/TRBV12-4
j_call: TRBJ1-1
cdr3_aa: CASSYYRDTATEAFF